The clone carrying this T cell receptor beta chain was seen at least ten times. The source of the sample is a study of T cells in Graves' hyperthyroidism and ophthalmopathy. Amplified TCR beta CDR3 regions derived from RNA transcripts. The study used the HTBI primer set for a first-round RT-PCR of the TCR CDR3. TCRdb itself ran the multiplex PCR reads through MiXCR, one entry per CDR3 protein. This table holds approximately 95,000 distinct CDR3 sequences, about 37% found once. The sequenced sample was peripheral blood or thyroid tissue (not recorded which). This TCR was sampled from a woman younger than 45 with Graves' hyperthyroidism.

The CDR3 DNA reads TGTGCCAGCCGAAACCGGGACAGAGAGACCCAGTACTTC. Translated: CASRNRDRETQYF. This rearrangement joins TRBV6-5 to TRBJ2-5; 7 nucleotides align to TRBD1. This CDR3 region has 13 residues. After removal of 8 bases from V and 4 bases from J, the junction contained 7 bases not matched to a gene. Germline lookup yields CDR1 MNHEY and CDR2 SVGAGI.